This T cell receptor beta chain is drawn from a study of cytomegalovirus exposure and HLA in healthy donors. CDR1 and CDR2 (germline): SNHLY, FYNNEI. The V segment lost 8 bases and the J segment 0 bases; nucleotides outside the gene matches: 3. There are 14 residues in the CDR3. This PCR relied on a set of 60 Vbeta primers and 13 Jbeta primers. Some clones are missing from TCRdb's copy, which holds only in-frame ones; the method was immunoSEQ multiplex PCR. The repertoire holds 150,000 to 200,000 clones, with approximately 80% as singletons. The TCR sequence derives from a woman aged 40 to 55 in good health and CMV-seronegative. The V call is TRBV2, the J call TRBJ2-2; 7 bases match TRBD1. The specimen sequenced was PBMCs. The CDR3: CASGQATNTGELFF. The CDR3 DNA reads as TGTGCCAGCGGACAGGCGACGAACACCGGGGAGCTGTTTTTT.